This T cell receptor beta chain was identified during a study of blood T cell repertoires in COVID-19. Profiled with immunoSEQ multiplex PCR; TCRdb holds only in-frame clones, not every one. The data contain fewer than 300,000 clones, about 93% of them singletons. The CDR3 loop spans 14 amino acids. Germline CDR1 is SGHRS and CDR2 is YFSETQ. Trimming shortened V by 4 bases and J by 2 bases, and 10 bases separated the two germline ends. The TCR comes from a woman younger than 45 who had recovered from COVID-19. This chain uses TRBV5-1 with TRBJ1-3; no clear D. The sample taken for sequencing was PBMCs or T cells enriched from blood (not recorded which). The CDR3 sequence: CASSPGSTGNTIYF. The CDR3 coding sequence is TGCGCCAGCAGCCCCGGTTCCACTGGAAACACCATATATTTT.